This TCR beta chain was observed in a study of cytomegalovirus exposure and HLA in healthy donors (TCRdb year 2017). With respect to the entire study: According to an earlier analysis of 450 to 650 of the donors, some 170 million T cells yielded 90 million to 140 million unique TCR beta sequences and approximately 280 Gb of sequence data. An early release covering 550 to 700 HLA-typed donors comprised about 300 gigabases of sequencing data and roughly 85 million unique TCR sequences. Of the 398 genotyped donors, less than 85% were placed in the genetic ancestry cluster associated with self-reported Caucasian donors. The study aimed to test whether cataloging public T cell receptors could reveal signatures of past pathogen exposure. Using immunosequencing, the study profiled T cell repertoires from fewer than 850 subjects and related those repertoires to cytomegalovirus serostatus. In addition to the first cohort of 500 to 850 subjects, a separate validation cohort of 130 or so different subjects was used. To predict cytomegalovirus infection status, the study brought together high-throughput TCR immunosequencing, statistical association of individual TCRs with disease status, and machine learning. A later analysis re-examined previously published TCR beta repertoires from hundreds of donors and added high-resolution HLA genotyping to investigate patterns of TCR occurrence. Rather than drawing on any new phenotypic data, the later analysis identified candidate immune exposures from TCR beta sequences and the way those sequences occurred across donors. An earlier analysis of 587 of the donors used high-throughput TCR beta sequencing to judge whether each TCR beta V gene segment behaved as functional or pseudogenic. Alongside the repertoire data, information on donor age, sex, ethnicity and CMV serostatus was compiled. A later genetic analysis took genome-wide SNP genotypes for about 55% of the 666 donors and used that subset as a discovery cohort. Every discovery cohort repertoire had been produced on one sequencing platform. HLA typing covered class I and class II loci at four-digit resolution. The number of donors typed differed by locus, with roughly 620-630 for A, B, C, DRB1 and DQB1, 522 for DQA1, 606 for DPA1, and around 450 for DPB1. Roughly five DR-DQ haplotypes were handled as single units for association and clustering because linkage in the cohort was strong. Among about 410 genotyped donors of the cohort, an average of approximately 240,000 unique TCR beta nucleotide sequences was sequenced per donor, of which approximately 18% were non-productive. Study-wide conclusions, independent of this receptor: Correlated functional status among segregating V segments might be attributable to linkage disequilibrium, but an unknown experimental factor could not be ruled out. Broadly in line with IMGT annotations, most TCR beta V segments showed up in productive rearrangements about 87% or about 30% of the time in an earlier analysis of approximately 640 of the donors. The authors suggested that the approach could potentially be extended to other disease states and immunological phenotypes. A later analysis associated 15,000 to 20,000 TCR beta sequences with specific HLA alleles at a false discovery rate of 0.05. In a later analysis, the rate of TCR association differed among HLA loci, with DRB1 alleles having the most associated TCRs and HLA-C alleles having the fewest. The presence/absence analyses assumed that sequencing depth was roughly uniform across donors, and that assumption may not be true. V-gene and J-gene trimming of TCR beta chains was associated with a missense DCLRE1C variant in a later genetic analysis, and the association was replicated in an independent cohort. The classifier was reported to diagnose cytomegalovirus status with high specificity and sensitivity in both the original and validation cohorts. A few of the identified cytomegalovirus-associated TCR beta chains were confirmed in vitro to be specific for cytomegalovirus antigens. Compared with equally common non-associated chains, HLA-associated TCR beta chains in a later analysis were more clonally expanded and had lower generation probabilities. A further reported finding was that TCR beta sequences accurately predicted the HLA-A and HLA-B alleles for most subjects in the first cohort. A group of highly shared sequence variants was considered likely to be a technical artifact of the sequencing pipeline. HLA typing was unavailable for some donors at each locus, so association tests used only the typed subset. Most TCR sequences were seen in very few donors, while some public TCRs were found in many individuals. Because counts were too low, roughly 18 rarely observed V segments, including chromosome 9 orphons, were left out of the earlier analysis of over 550 of the donors. The cohort was sequenced for TCR beta chains only, and without alpha or paired-chain data the features that could be detected were limited. A later analysis found that most CMV-associated TCR beta chains appeared HLA-restricted, with HLA associations seemingly driven largely by CMV exposure. According to a later genetic analysis, donors in an Asian-associated ancestry cluster had fewer N-insertions in productive TCRs than the roughly 670-donor mean. In the study, 150 to 200 TCR beta chains were listed as associated with cytomegalovirus. Strong co-occurrence of HLA alleles, especially DR and DQ, made assigning TCR associations to individual alleles difficult. According to a later analysis, parvovirus B19, influenza, CMV and Epstein-Barr virus appeared linked to several top co-occurrence clusters. Some IMGT-functional V segments, including TRBV6-2 and TRBV6-3, could not be distinguished by the 87-base-pair reads and were therefore excluded. CMV serostatus was the only immune exposure information available for the cohort.

Turning to this clone: Its antigen is unknown. No clone much larger than this one lies a single base away; base qualities are absent.

The library came from the immunoSEQ multiplex PCR assay. A mixture of 60 forward primers for TCR Vbeta segments and 13 reverse primers for TCR Jbeta segments was used in the multiplex PCR. Amplification of the CDR3 region of rearranged TCR beta genes was performed with a multiplex PCR assay on genomic DNA. The Illumina HiSeq System was used to sequence the amplified TCR beta libraries as 87-base-pair reads. On the authors' methods: Across the 500 to 750 repertoires, a later analysis counted 80 million or so unique TCR beta chains, approximately 10 million of which were shared by at least two donors. Raw reads were error-corrected and collapsed into unique sequences by a nearest-neighbor algorithm in which closely related sequences were merged to remove PCR and sequencing errors. Alignment of CDR3 sequences to IMGT reference sequences was used to assign V, D and J gene segments. For a sequence to be retained, at least a six-nucleotide match to both a V gene segment and a J gene segment was required. A rearrangement counted as productive if the CDR3 had no stop codons and remained in frame with V and J, and every other rearrangement counted as non-productive. CDR3 was defined by IMGT convention, running from the second conserved V-encoded cysteine to the conserved J-encoded phenylalanine. The earlier analysis of a few hundred of the donors excluded sequences that lacked an unambiguous match to a single V gene segment. An earlier analysis of 450 to 650 of the donors called V segments functional above 56.7% productive rearrangements and segregating when the between-donor standard deviation exceeded 5%. A statistical classification framework was built to diagnose cytomegalovirus status from the catalog of TCR beta chain sequences. V and J gene assignment, in a later analysis, came from comparing TCR nucleotide sequences with IMGT/GENE-DB human TR gene sequences. A later analysis assigned CDR3 sequences and most-parsimonious VDJ recombination scenarios with the TCRdist pipeline. In a later analysis, each TCR beta chain was defined by its CDR3 amino acid sequence together with its V-gene family, and reads lacking a unique V-gene family were excluded. As a way to deal with suspected cross-contamination and a sequencing artifact, a later analysis dropped roughly 600 nucleotide sequences that were highly shared and had low generation probability. A later analysis calculated a clonal expansion index for each public chain from normalized within-repertoire ranks of inferred template counts. In a later analysis, generation probabilities were computed using a VDJ recombination model fitted to out-of-frame rearrangements, and the results were checked against IGoR. In a later analysis, hypergeometric tests were used to score TCR-TCR, TCR-HLA and TCR-CMV co-occurrence, with a repertoire-size bias correction applied to TCR pairs. A later analysis estimated false discovery rates by permuting HLA or CMV assignments 20 times. In a later analysis, co-occurring TCRs were grouped with DBSCAN, and TCRdist sequence similarity was added when clustering was performed within HLA-allele-positive subsets. Co-occurrence clustering excluded repertoires with fewer than 30,000 or more than 120,000 public chains, plus five with anomalous nucleotide sharing. TCRdb retrieved this table from immuneACCESS and kept in-frame rearrangements only. Not all clones are present; in checked studies, unresolved V genes account for under half, and no reason is known for the remainder. The V and J calls and the clone size are those of that table, but D and trimming were determined from the DNA. The sample table lists 150,000 to 160,000 clones, 79% of them with a count of one. The ten biggest clones cover 7.5% to 9% of the sample.

The cohort was made up of roughly 670 healthy bone marrow donors. At the time of sampling, every cohort member was nominally healthy, though immune exposures that went unrecorded were likely present. The donor tested CMV seropositive, placing the donor among the approximately 290 seropositive members of the cohort. Each donor provided a peripheral blood sample, and peripheral blood mononuclear cells were used for TCR beta sequencing. The Qiagen DNeasy Blood Extraction Kit was used to extract genomic DNA from the blood cell samples. From the germline V gene, CDR1 is SGHTA and CDR2 is FQGTGA. The CDR3, from cysteine to phenylalanine, totals 14 residues. The sequence is cut down to CDR3 DNA, 42 bases in frame from base 1. The germline ends are 7 bases apart after V is trimmed by 1 base and J by 4 bases.

The sample consisted of PBMCs. This clonotype was obtained from a man in his thirties or forties in good health and CMV-seropositive. The rearrangement joined TRBV7-3 to TRBJ2-2, with no confident D gene call. The DNA sequence is as follows: TGTGCCAGCAGCTTAAGCTTCAGCACCGGGGAGCTGTTTTTT. It translates as CASSLSFSTGELFF. The full variable domain, with segments outside the CDR3 supplied by the reference TRBV7-3 and TRBJ2-2 proteins, appears as GAGVSQTPSNKVTEKGKYVELRCDPISGHTALYWYRQSLGQGPEFLIYFQGTGAADDSGLPNDRFFAVRPEGSVSTLKIQRTERGDSAVYLCASSLSFSTGELFFGEGSRLTVL.